These 18 T cell receptor beta chains were sequenced from one sample in a study of CD8 T cells in ankylosing spondylitis. These receptors' targets are unknown. Each CDR3 protein gets one entry after TCRdb re-called the 5' RACE reads with MiXCR. The data show about 390,000 distinct CDR3 sequences, with about 20% seen just once and approximately 16% held by the top ten. General study results and limits: Among TCR beta sequences, a motif of under ten highly homologous variants appeared characteristic of ankylosing spondylitis blood.

Sequencing was done on a sample of blood, either unsorted or a sorted T cell fraction (not recorded which). These receptors all stem from a male donor with ankylosing spondylitis.

This chain uses TRBV7-8 with TRBJ2-5, with 8 bases that match TRBD2. V was pared by 1 base and J by 5 bases, with 9 bases of the junction left unmatched. CDR3 length: 16 amino acids. The germline V gene has CDR1 SGHVS and CDR2 FQNEAQ. CDR3 sequence reads: CASSLGAGGHRETQYF. CDR3 coding DNA: TGTGCCAGCAGCTTAGGGGCGGGGGGCCACCGGGAGACCCAGTACTTC.

This chain uses TRBV29-1 with TRBJ2-5; 7 bases map to TRBD1. Germline-derived CDR1 and CDR2 are SQVTM and ANQGSEA. CDR3 length: 13 residues. V dropped 8 bases and J dropped 0; count of bases not matched to a gene: 6. The CDR3 bases are TGCAGCTCGACAGGGATGGACCAAGAGACCCAGTACTTC. Its translation is CSSTGMDQETQYF.

J is TRBJ2-3 and V is TRBV24-1, with TRBD2 matching 10 bases. Germline V gives CDR1 KGHDR, CDR2 SFDVKD. The CDR3 extends over 14 amino acids. Germline trimming cut 10 bases from V and 5 bases from J; bases unmatched to any gene: 8. CDR3 loop: CATRTSGPQDTQYF. Here the CDR3 DNA reads TGTGCCACGAGGACTAGCGGACCACAAGATACGCAGTATTTT.

The table lists this clonotype with many counts. The V gene is TRBV6-1, the J gene TRBJ1-4, with no clear D. Germline V gives CDR1 MNHNS, CDR2 SASEGT. V lost 6 bases to trimming and J lost 0 bases, with 5 bases between them. There are 13 residues in the CDR3. CDR3: CASSRATNEKLFF. The CDR3 nucleotides are TGTGCCAGCAGCCGTGCAACTAATGAAAAACTGTTTTTT.

This chain connects TRBV7-2 to TRBJ2-3; 10 bases fit TRBD2. The V and J ends lost 1 base and 4 bases, in that order; junction bases with no gene match: 2. This CDR3 region has 15 residues. CDR1 and CDR2 from the germline V gene are SGHTA and FQGNSA. Here the CDR3 reads CASSLGLAGPDTQYF. The CDR3 DNA reads TGTGCCAGCAGCTTAGGACTAGCGGGCCCAGATACGCAGTATTTT. Filled out from reference TRBV7-2 and TRBJ2-3, the complete variable domain reads GAGVSQSPSNKVTEKGKDVELRCDPISGHTALYWYRQSLGQGLEFLIYFQGNSAPDKSGLPSDRFSAERTGGSVSTLTIQRTQQEDSAVYLCASSLGLAGPDTQYFGPGTRLTVL.

This clonotype was seen only a few times. The genes are TRBV20-1 and TRBJ1-2; no firm D call. Germline CDR1 is DFQATT and CDR2 is SNEGSKA (reference sequence). The CDR3 runs 10 residues. V gave up 7 bases and J gave up 4 bases, with 7 bases separating them. CDR3 sequence: CSVGGYGYTF. The CDR3 region has the DNA TGCAGTGTGGGAGGCTATGGCTACACCTTC.

The rearrangement joins TRBV9 to TRBJ2-1, with 10 bases matching TRBD2. Trimming took 6 bases from V and 0 from J; bases not matched to a gene: 6. The CDR3 contains 16 residues. CDR1 and CDR2 from the germline V gene are SGDLS and YYNGEE. DNA of the CDR3: TGTGCCAGCACACTAGCGGGATCGAGCTCCTACAATGAGCAGTTCTTC. It is translated as CASTLAGSSSYNEQFF.

The chain uses TRBV5-6 and TRBJ2-5; 10 positions agree with TRBD1. Germline assignment: CDR1 SGHDT and CDR2 YYEEEE. The CDR3 runs 15 residues. J lost 4 bases, V lost 4 bases, and 7 bases had no gene match. CDR3: CASSPGQGVGETQYF. CDR3 sequence (DNA): TGTGCCAGCAGCCCCGGACAGGGGGTAGGAGAGACCCAGTACTTC.

This clonotype was recorded a few times. The V call is TRBV29-1, the J call TRBJ1-5; D is uncertain. The CDR3 has 14 amino acids. CDR1 and CDR2 (germline): SQVTM, ANQGSEA. V was cut by 5 bases and J by 5 bases, with 16 bases left in between. The CDR3 DNA is TGCAGCGTTACGACTGTCGGTAGGGATCAGCCCCAGCATTTT. It is translated as CSVTTVGRDQPQHF.

The chain couples TRBV4-3 to TRBJ1-2; perhaps TRBD1 as D (6 bases). There are 13 residues in the CDR3. Trimming took off 4 bases at V and 8 bases at J, with 14 bases between the two ends. Per germline, CDR1 LGHNA and CDR2 YSLEER. CDR3 in amino acids: CASSPRQEGGYTF. CDR3 sequence (DNA): TGCGCCAGCAGCCCGCGACAGGAAGGGGGCTACACCTTC.

The rearrangement links TRBV3-1 to TRBJ1-5, with D possibly being TRBD1 (5 bases). This CDR3 comprises 15 residues. V lost 1 base to trimming and J lost 6 bases, with 13 bases between them. The germline gives CDR1 LGHDT, CDR2 YNNKEL (reference sequence). The DNA of the CDR3 is TGTGCCAGCAGCCAAGCGGGGGGGATTACTCAGCCCCAGCATTTT. This codes for CASSQAGGITQPQHF.

The chain recombines TRBV20-1 with TRBJ1-6; D not resolved. Per germline, CDR1 DFQATT and CDR2 SNEGSKA (reference sequence). The CDR3 consists of 15 residues. Trimming took off 3 bases at V and 1 base at J, with 10 bases between the two ends. This CDR3 reads CSARPSGSYNSPLHF. CDR3 sequence (DNA): TGCAGTGCTAGGCCCTCAGGTTCCTATAATTCACCCCTCCACTTT.

The table lists this clonotype with a few counts. The chain carries TRBV6-1 and TRBJ1-1, with D tentatively TRBD1 (6 bases). Trimming removed 5 bases at V and 1 base at J, with 11 bases between. Germline V lookup: CDR1 MNHNS, CDR2 SASEGT. The length of the CDR3 is 14 residues. CDR3 DNA sequence: TGTGCCAGCAGTAGGGGGATAGGGAACACTGAAGCTTTCTTT. Protein: CASSRGIGNTEAFF.

The chain is built from TRBV7-8 and TRBJ2-7, with 7 nucleotides matching TRBD1. This CDR3 has 16 amino acids. Germline values: CDR1 SGHVS, CDR2 FQNEAQ. V lost 5 bases and J lost 0; bases outside the gene matches: 10. The CDR3 DNA reads TGTGCCAGCAGCCCGTGGGGACAGAGTACCTCCTACGAGCAGTACTTC. It codes for CASSPWGQSTSYEQYF.

V gene TRBV6-5 combines with J gene TRBJ2-5; 10 positions match TRBD1. CDR1 and CDR2 (germline): MNHEY, SVGAGI. V gave up 5 bases and J gave up 5 bases; unmatched junction bases: 8. The CDR3 extends over 15 amino acids. The CDR3 DNA reads as TGTGCCAGCAGTAACGGGGACAGGGGCGGGGAGACCCAGTACTTC. It encodes CASSNGDRGGETQYF.

This clonotype was seen a few times. V gene TRBV7-2 combines with J gene TRBJ2-7; TRBD2 agrees at 10 bases. CDR1 and CDR2 (germline): SGHTA, FQGNSA. The CDR3 extends over 16 amino acids. V lost 0 bases, J lost 0 bases, and 2 bases stayed unmatched. The CDR3 nucleotides are TGTGCCAGCAGCTTAGCTTCTAGCGGGAGCTCCTACGAGCAGTACTTC. Translation gives CASSLASSGSSYEQYF.

This chain links TRBV24-1 with TRBJ2-1; D is perhaps TRBD2 (6 bases). Germline V gene data show CDR1 as KGHDR and CDR2 as SFDVKD. V lost 6 bases to trimming and J lost 8 bases, with 13 bases between them. The CDR3 consists of 13 residues. CDR3 protein: CATSKSGGDEQFF. The CDR3 DNA is TGTGCCACCAGTAAGAGCGGCGGGGATGAGCAGTTCTTC.

The chain links TRBV7-8 to TRBJ2-7; TRBD2 might be the D (5 bases). Trimming shortened V by 6 bases and J by 5 bases, and 20 bases separated the two germline ends. Germline assignment: CDR1 SGHVS and CDR2 FQNEAQ. This CDR3 region has 15 residues. The CDR3 sequence: CASRPALRAGDEQYF. CDR3 sequence (DNA): TGTGCCAGCAGACCGGCACTGAGGGCTGGGGACGAGCAGTACTTC.